The 26 T cell receptor beta chains listed next were all sequenced from one sample in a study of blood T cell repertoires in COVID-19. TCRdb's copy holds only in-frame clones and misses some; the assay was immunoSEQ multiplex PCR. Of about 230,000 clones detected, about nine tenths appear once; the ten largest clones hold around 15%. Sequencing input: PBMCs or T cells enriched from blood (not recorded which). Receptors were obtained from a man aged 18 to 29 who had recovered from COVID-19.

The rearrangement joins TRBV4-1 to TRBJ2-5, with 7 nucleotides matching TRBD2. The germline CDR1 and CDR2 sequences are MGHRA and YSYEKL. The trim removed 1 base at V and 4 bases at J, leaving 3 bases unmatched. The CDR3 totals 14 residues. The CDR3 sequence is CASSQVRGIETQYF. In DNA form, the CDR3 reads TGCGCCAGCAGCCAAGTGCGGGGGATAGAGACCCAGTACTTC.

The rearrangement uses TRBV28 and TRBJ2-1; a possible D gene is TRBD2 (5 bases). The CDR3 runs 13 residues. V lost 5 bases to trimming and J lost 3 bases, with 8 bases between them. The germline V gene has CDR1 MDHEN and CDR2 SYDVKM. CDR3 region: CASSPRGYNEQFF. The DNA of the CDR3 is TGTGCCAGCAGTCCTCGGGGCTACAATGAGCAGTTCTTC. The full variable domain, rest sourced from reference TRBV28 and TRBJ2-1, is DVKVTQSSRYLVKRTGEKVFLECVQDMDHENMFWYRQDPGLGLRLIYFSYDVKMKEKGDIPEGYSVSREKKERFSLILESASTNQTSMYLCASSPRGYNEQFFGPGTRLTVL.

The chain joins TRBV7-9 to TRBJ2-3; 9 bases map to TRBD2. This CDR3 is 18 amino acids long. CDR1 SEHNR and CDR2 FQNEAQ come from the germline V gene (reference sequence). Trimming cost V 3 bases and J 1 base; bases outside gene matches: 11. The CDR3 nucleotides read TGTGCCAGCAGCTTGAGGCGCGGGGGGGCTTTCCGCACAGATACGCAGTATTTT. It is translated as CASSLRRGGAFRTDTQYF.

The chain recombines TRBV4-1 with TRBJ1-1; 11 bases line up with TRBD1. The CDR3 runs to 17 residues. The J segment lost 4 bases and the V segment lost 2 bases, leaving 9 bases of the junction unmatched. Germline CDR1 reads MGHRA; CDR2 reads YSYEKL. CDR3 region: CASSQRNPGQGGTEAFF. CDR3 in DNA: TGCGCCAGCAGCCAACGAAACCCGGGACAGGGGGGCACTGAAGCTTTCTTT.

The CDR3 spells CASSPPGQGAYEQYF. The CDR3 nucleotides read TGTGCCAGCTCACCCCCGGGACAGGGGGCGTACGAGCAGTACTTC. The gene calls are TRBV18 and TRBJ2-7; 12 nucleotides agree with TRBD1. CDR1 and CDR2 from the germline V gene are KGHSH and LQKENI. This CDR3 spans 15 amino acids. The V segment lost 3 bases and the J segment 4 bases; nucleotides outside the gene matches: 4.

The chain links TRBV3-1 (or the pseudogene TRBV3-2) to TRBJ1-2, with 9 nucleotides matching TRBD1. This CDR3 comprises 16 residues. The germline V gene encodes CDR1 LGHDT and CDR2 YNNKEL (reference sequence). J was trimmed by 5 bases and V by 1 base; bases with no gene match: 8. The CDR3 reads CASSQVGSGQGYGYTF. The CDR3 coding sequence is TGTGCCAGCAGCCAAGTGGGATCGGGACAGGGTTATGGCTACACCTTC.

The V and J genes are TRBV18 and TRBJ2-1, with TRBD2 matching 11 bases. The CDR3 extends over 15 amino acids. The junction had 3 bases not matched to a gene; V was cut back by 6 bases and J by 2 bases. Germline CDR1 and CDR2: KGHSH and LQKENI. The CDR3 DNA is TGTGCCAGCTCCCCGACTAGCGGGGCCTACAATGAGCAGTTCTTC. Translating it yields CASSPTSGAYNEQFF.

The chain employs TRBV7-9 and TRBJ1-1; no definite D call. From germline, CDR1 is SEHNR and CDR2 FQNEAQ (reference sequence). The CDR3 is 13 amino acids. The V end was cut by 5 bases, the J end by 6 bases, with 13 bases between. The CDR3 is CASSPRGRAEAFF. The DNA of the CDR3 is TGTGCCAGCAGCCCCAGAGGGCGGGCTGAAGCTTTCTTT.

The rearrangement uses TRBV21-1 and TRBJ2-5; the table's TRBD2 call for D was not verified on the DNA. TRBV21-1 is marked as a pseudogene. The CDR3 is 19 amino acids. CDR3: CASSKAPWTSGPGGETQYF. CDR3 sequence (DNA): TGTGCCAGCAGCAAAGCCCCTTGGACTAGCGGGCCCGGTGGAGAGACCCAGTACTTC.

In its sample, this clone was seen once. The chain employs TRBV11-1 and TRBJ2-7; the match to TRBD1 covers 9 bases. The CDR3 has 14 residues. CDR1 is SGHAT, CDR2 FQDESV, per germline (reference sequence). The trim removed 4 bases at V and 3 bases at J, leaving 4 bases unmatched. The CDR3 coding sequence is TGTGCCAGCAGCTCGGACAGGGGAGTCTACGAGCAGTACTTC. Its translation is CASSSDRGVYEQYF.

The rearrangement links TRBV3-1 (or the pseudogene TRBV3-2) to TRBJ2-6; 7 bases are shared with TRBD1. Germline-derived CDR1 and CDR2 are LGHDT and YNNKEL (reference sequence). The CDR3 is made up of 18 amino acids. V trimming: 5 bases; J trimming: 4 bases; junction bases outside the gene matches: 14. The CDR3 coding sequence is TGTGCCAGCAGCACGCGGACAGGCCTGATAAAGGGGGCCAACGTCCTGACTTTC. It translates to CASSTRTGLIKGANVLTF.

In regard to this clone: A read error is possible here, since a much larger clone lies one base away. This same CDR3 is encoded by further DNA sequences in the sample. This sequence joins TRBV7-9 and TRBJ1-6, with TRBD1 as a possible D gene (5 bases). The V end was cut by 8 bases, the J end by 7 bases, with 24 bases between. Germline V CDR1 and CDR2: SEHNR, FQNEAQ (reference sequence). The CDR3 runs to 17 residues. CDR3: CASPTHDRGGVNSPLHF. The CDR3 DNA reads TGTGCCAGCCCCACGCACGACCGGGGGGGAGTAAATTCACCCCTCCACTTT. Complete variable domain (other parts from reference TRBV7-9 and TRBJ1-6): DTGVSQNPRHKITKRGQNVTFRCDPISEHNRLYWYRQTLGQGPEFLTYFQNEAQLEKSRLLSDRFSAERPKGSFSTLEIQRTEQGDSAMYLCASPTHDRGGVNSPLHFGNGTRLTVT.

This clone was counted only a few times. The V and J genes are TRBV7-9 and TRBJ1-3; the match to TRBD1 covers 7 bases. The CDR3 is 16 residues long. The trim removed 7 bases at V and 2 bases at J, leaving 11 bases unmatched. Germline CDR1 reads SEHNR; CDR2 reads FQNEAQ (reference sequence). The CDR3: CASIPPLTGAGNTIYF. DNA of the CDR3: TGTGCCAGCATCCCCCCATTAACAGGGGCTGGAAACACCATATATTTT.

V and J are TRBV12-5 and TRBJ1-1; D unclear. From germline, CDR1 is LGHNT and CDR2 FRNRAP. The V end lost 2 bases, the J end lost 7 bases, and 11 bases lay between the germline ends. This CDR3 is built from 13 residues. The CDR3 nucleotides are TGTGCTAGTGGTTTGATGGCAGAAATTGAAGCTTTCTTT. This codes for CASGLMAEIEAFF.

This chain links TRBV12-3 or TRBV12-4 with TRBJ1-2; D gene uncertain. V lost 10 bases and J lost 4, with 10 bases in between. The CDR3 has 11 residues. For the CDR3, the DNA is TGTGCCACTAGGAGGACCTATGGCTACACCTTC. Translated: CATRRTYGYTF.

J is TRBJ2-1 and V is TRBV18, with D maybe TRBD2 (6 bases). The length of the CDR3 is 13 residues. Trimming left V 7 bases short and J 6 bases short, with 13 bases between. Germline V lookup: CDR1 KGHSH, CDR2 LQKENI. CDR3 amino acids: CASCPPGGNEQFF. CDR3 coding DNA: TGTGCCAGCTGCCCCCCCGGGGGCAATGAGCAGTTCTTC.

CDR3 in DNA: TGTGCCTCCCGGGCGGGGGTTACGGAGACCCAGTACTTC. It specifies CASRAGVTETQYF. J is TRBJ2-5 and V is TRBV25-1; TRBD2 aligns across 7 bases. Germline V gene sequence: CDR1 MGHDK, CDR2 SYGVNS. The CDR3 consists of 13 residues. V shed 11 bases, J shed 5 bases, and the junction held 11 bases outside the gene matches.

The J gene is TRBJ1-2, the V gene TRBV18; 8 nucleotides agree with TRBD1. Germline V lookup: CDR1 KGHSH, CDR2 LQKENI. V lost 6 bases to trimming and J lost 3 bases; unmatched junction nucleotides: 3. The length of the CDR3 is 13 residues. The CDR3 spells CASSPDRDYGYTF. For the CDR3, the DNA is TGTGCCAGCTCCCCGGACAGGGACTATGGCTACACCTTC.

V and J are TRBV3-1 (or the pseudogene TRBV3-2) and TRBJ2-2; D not certain. The CDR3 runs to 17 residues. V lost 2 bases and J lost 0, with 13 bases in between. The germline V gene encodes CDR1 LGHDT and CDR2 YNNKEL (reference sequence). CDR3 sequence reads: CASSQPPSETNTGELFF. The CDR3 DNA is TGTGCCAGCAGCCAACCTCCGAGCGAGACGAACACCGGGGAGCTGTTTTTT.

This clone showed up just once. V gene TRBV7-9 combines with J gene TRBJ2-1; 13 nucleotides align to TRBD2. CDR1 is SEHNR and CDR2 is FQNEAQ in the germline V gene (reference sequence). The CDR3 consists of 16 residues. V lost 5 bases to trimming and J lost 10 bases; unmatched junction nucleotides: 11. The CDR3 region has the DNA TGTGCCAGCAGCCTCCAGGGACTAGCGGGGACCAACGAGCAGTTCTTC. Protein: CASSLQGLAGTNEQFF.

There are a few counts of this clone. The V and J genes are TRBV9 and TRBJ1-6; TRBD1 is a possible D gene (6 bases). V was trimmed by 4 bases and J by 0 bases, leaving 11 bases between them. Germline-derived CDR1 and CDR2 are SGDLS and YYNGEE. The CDR3 covers 16 residues. CDR3 sequence: CASSPTGSSYNSPLHF. The CDR3 DNA sequence: TGTGCCAGCAGCCCAACAGGGAGCTCCTATAATTCACCCCTCCACTTT.

The chain has TRBV11-2 and TRBJ1-2; D remains ambiguous. The CDR3 length is 14 residues. Germline CDR1 is SGHAT and CDR2 is FQNNGV. V dropped 0 bases and J dropped 6 bases, with 11 bases sitting between them. CDR3 in DNA: TGTGCCAGCAGCTTAGATGTCGACAACCATGGCTACACCTTC. It yields the protein CASSLDVDNHGYTF.

The chain carries TRBV14 and TRBJ2-1; 10 nucleotides line up with TRBD2. V lost 0 bases and J lost 10; bases outside the gene matches: 9. This CDR3 has 16 amino acids. The germline gives CDR1 SGHDN, CDR2 FVKESK. CDR3 protein: CASSQEVLAGAVEQFF. For the CDR3, the DNA is TGTGCCAGCAGCCAAGAGGTCCTAGCGGGGGCTGTCGAGCAGTTCTTC.

This chain joins TRBV7-9 and TRBJ2-1; D may be TRBD2 (5 bases). The CDR3 has 13 amino acids. CDR1 is SEHNR, CDR2 FQNEAQ, per germline (reference sequence). With 5 bases removed from V and 4 bases from J, the gap between germline ends came to 9 bases. CDR3 nucleotide sequence: TGTGCCAGCAGCCGCCGGAGGTACAATGAGCAGTTCTTC. This codes for CASSRRRYNEQFF.

The chain is built from TRBV7-9 and TRBJ1-1; D remains ambiguous. V gave up 2 bases and J gave up 6 bases, with 13 bases separating them. The CDR3 runs to 14 residues. Looked up from germline, CDR1 is SEHNR and CDR2 is FQNEAQ (reference sequence). CDR3 nucleotide sequence: TGTGCCAGCAGCTTAAACCCCAATACGGCTGAAGCTTTCTTT. Amino acids: CASSLNPNTAEAFF.

J is TRBJ1-5 and V is TRBV7-8, with D tentatively TRBD1 (6 bases). Germline V gene sequence: CDR1 SGHVS, CDR2 FQNEAQ. CDR3 length equals 18 residues. Trimming took off 4 bases at V and 1 base at J, with 20 bases between the two ends. DNA of the CDR3: TGTGCCAGCAGCTCCGACCGTCTACAGGGAACCAGCAATCAGCCCCAGCATTTT. Translation: CASSSDRLQGTSNQPQHF. Together with reference TRBV7-8 and TRBJ1-5, the CDR3 gives the full variable domain: GAGVSQSPRYKVAKRGQDVALRCDPISGHVSLFWYQQALGQGPEFLTYFQNEAQLDKSGLPSDRFFAERPEGSVSTLKIQRTQQEDSAVYLCASSSDRLQGTSNQPQHFGDGTRLSIL.